Following are 25 T cell receptor beta chains from one sample sequenced in a study of blood T cell repertoires in COVID-19. Repertoires were generated with immunoSEQ multiplex PCR, while TCRdb's copy carries only in-frame clones and drops some. Here the sample spans 150,000 to 200,000 clones, 80% to 90% being singletons. Sequenced sample: peripheral blood. The source is a woman of 80 years or more with COVID-19, enrolled during active disease.

The V gene is TRBV19, the J gene TRBJ2-1, with a possible D match to TRBD1 (5 bases). This CDR3 is built from 14 residues. The ends were cut back, 1 base at V and 9 bases at J, with 13 bases in the middle. The germline gives CDR1 LNHDA, CDR2 SQIVND (reference sequence). The CDR3 reads CASSIGGKWSEQFF. The CDR3 nucleotides are TGTGCCAGTAGTATAGGGGGCAAGTGGAGTGAGCAGTTCTTC. Full variable domain (remainder filled in from reference TRBV19 and TRBJ2-1): DGGITQSPKYLFRKEGQNVTLSCEQNLNHDAMYWYRQDPGQGLRLIYYSQIVNDFQKGDIAEGYSVSREKKESFPLTVTSAQKNPTAFYLCASSIGGKWSEQFFGPGTRLTVL.

This clone was recorded once. This chain links TRBV3-1 (or the pseudogene TRBV3-2) with TRBJ1-3; no clear D. The germline V gene encodes CDR1 LGHDT and CDR2 YNNKEL (reference sequence). The CDR3 has 16 amino acids. V was shortened by 0 bases and J by 0 bases, with 9 bases between the two germline ends. The CDR3 loop reads CASSQEVASSGNTIYF. Here the CDR3 DNA reads TGTGCCAGCAGCCAAGAGGTGGCCTCCTCTGGAAACACCATATATTTT.

This chain uses TRBV7-7 with TRBJ2-2, with D hard to call. The ends were cut back, 2 bases at V and 0 bases at J, with 7 bases in the middle. The CDR3 has 15 amino acids. Germline V gene sequence: CDR1 SSHAT, CDR2 FNYEAQ (reference sequence). This CDR3 is CASSLLQSNTGELFF. As DNA, the CDR3 is TGTGCCAGCAGCTTATTACAGTCGAACACCGGGGAGCTGTTTTTT.

This clone was observed once. The V and J genes are TRBV7-2 and TRBJ1-1; D not certain. V was shortened by 2 bases and J by 4 bases, with 14 bases between the two germline ends. The germline V gene encodes CDR1 SGHTA and CDR2 FQGNSA. The CDR3 contains 15 residues. The CDR3 coding sequence is TGTGCCAGCAGCTTATTAGCTTTGCGGGTCACTGAAGCTTTCTTT. Translation: CASSLLALRVTEAFF.

This rearrangement joins TRBV28 to TRBJ1-4; D may be TRBD1 (5 bases). V was pared by 1 base and J by 6 bases, with 12 bases between. The V gene's germline CDR1 is MDHEN and CDR2 SYDVKM. This CDR3 spans 15 amino acids. CDR3 nucleotide sequence: TGTGCCAGCAGTTTATACCGGGGAGGGGATGAAAAACTGTTTTTT. This translates into CASSLYRGGDEKLFF. Complete variable domain (other parts from reference TRBV28 and TRBJ1-4): DVKVTQSSRYLVKRTGEKVFLECVQDMDHENMFWYRQDPGLGLRLIYFSYDVKMKEKGDIPEGYSVSREKKERFSLILESASTNQTSMYLCASSLYRGGDEKLFFGSGTQLSVL.

This chain uses TRBV3-1 (or the pseudogene TRBV3-2) with TRBJ2-3; D not certain. V was clipped by 1 base and J by 1 base, with 6 bases between them. This CDR3 contains 14 residues. Germline CDR1 reads LGHDT; CDR2 reads YNNKEL (reference sequence). CDR3 nucleotides: TGTGCCAGCAGCCAAGGTTGGCGCACAGATACGCAGTATTTT. Translation gives CASSQGWRTDTQYF.

The CDR3 loop reads CASSSDREYGYTF. As DNA, the CDR3 is TGTGCCAGCAGTTCGGACAGGGAGTATGGCTACACCTTC. This chain connects TRBV7-9 to TRBJ1-2; TRBD1 aligns across 8 bases. Germline V lookup: CDR1 SEHNR, CDR2 FQNEAQ (reference sequence). V gave up 6 bases and J gave up 5 bases; unmatched junction bases: 5. This CDR3 region has 13 residues. The variable domain in full, completed from reference TRBV7-9 and TRBJ1-2, reads DTGVSQNPRHKITKRGQNVTFRCDPISEHNRLYWYRQTLGQGPEFLTYFQNEAQLEKSRLLSDRFSAERPKGSFSTLEIQRTEQGDSAMYLCASSSDREYGYTFGSGTRLTVV.

This chain links TRBV5-1 with TRBJ1-2; D is perhaps TRBD1 (6 bases). Trimming left V 4 bases short and J 2 bases short, with 12 bases between. Germline V gene sequence: CDR1 SGHRS, CDR2 YFSETQ. The CDR3 sequence is 14 residues long. The CDR3 sequence is CASSVGGRNYGYTF. The DNA of the CDR3 is TGCGCCAGCAGCGTTGGGGGCCGAAACTATGGCTACACCTTC.

The V gene is TRBV19, the J gene TRBJ1-4; a weak D match, TRBD1 (5 bases). Trimming took off 9 bases at V and 3 bases at J, with 20 bases between the two ends. This CDR3 comprises 16 residues. The V gene's germline CDR1 is LNHDA and CDR2 SQIVND (reference sequence). CDR3 in amino acids: CASATIGGAANEKLFF. CDR3 DNA sequence: TGTGCCAGCGCTACCATTGGTGGGGCGGCTAATGAAAAACTGTTTTTT.

This chain uses TRBV5-1 with TRBJ2-7; 9 positions match TRBD2. J gave up 7 bases and V 0 bases, and 8 bases lay outside the gene matches. The CDR3 is 15 amino acids. Per germline, CDR1 SGHRS and CDR2 YFSETQ. The CDR3 bases are TGCGCCAGCAGCTTGGAACCTAGCGGGGTACGGGAGCAGTACTTC. Protein sequence: CASSLEPSGVREQYF.

The rearrangement joins TRBV5-1 to TRBJ2-3; 16 bases line up with TRBD2. The CDR3 is 18 residues long. The germline V gene has CDR1 SGHRS and CDR2 YFSETQ. The trim removed 4 bases at V and 6 bases at J, leaving 11 bases unmatched. For the CDR3, the DNA is TGCGCCAGCAGCCCCGGGACTAGCGGGGGGGCCAGACGGGATACGCAGTATTTT. Amino acids: CASSPGTSGGARRDTQYF. The variable domain in full, with the rest retrieved from reference TRBV5-1 and TRBJ2-3, is KAGVTQTPRYLIKTRGQQVTLSCSPISGHRSVSWYQQTPGQGLQFLFEYFSETQRNKGNFPGRFSGRQFSNSRSEMNVSTLELGDSALYLCASSPGTSGGARRDTQYFGPGTRLTVL.

This chain connects TRBV5-4 to TRBJ2-7; D is undetermined. The V and J ends lost 0 bases and 4 bases respectively, with 8 bases between them. The CDR3 extends over 13 amino acids. In germline, CDR1 is SGHNT, CDR2 YYREEE (reference sequence). CDR3 in amino acids: CASSLDTQYEQYF. The CDR3 coding sequence is TGTGCCAGCAGCTTGGACACCCAATACGAGCAGTACTTC. The whole variable domain, remainder taken from reference TRBV5-4 and TRBJ2-7, is ETGVTQSPTHLIKTRGQQVTLRCSSQSGHNTVSWYQQALGQGPQFIFQYYREEENGRGNFPPRFSGLQFPNYSSELNVNALELDDSALYLCASSLDTQYEQYFGPGTRLTVT.

The J gene is TRBJ1-3, the V gene TRBV30, with 9 bases that match TRBD1. The CDR3 spans 15 residues. Germline V gene lookup returns CDR1 GTSNPN and CDR2 SVGIG (reference sequence). V shed 3 bases and J 4 bases; nucleotides not matched to a gene: 7. CDR3 DNA: TGTGCCTGGAGGAGGGACAGGGCAGCGGGAAACACCATATATTTT. It codes for CAWRRDRAAGNTIYF.

V and J are TRBV30 and TRBJ2-3; 9 positions match TRBD2. V dropped 1 base and J dropped 2; count of bases not matched to a gene: 1. The CDR3 spans 14 residues. Germline-derived CDR1 and CDR2 are GTSNPN and SVGIG (reference sequence). The CDR3 DNA follows: TGTGCCTGGAGTGGCGGGGGGGACACAGATACGCAGTATTTT. Translating it yields CAWSGGGDTDTQYF. Using reference TRBV30 and TRBJ2-3 for the parts outside the CDR3, the full variable domain is SQTIHQWPATLVQPVGSPLSLECTVEGTSNPNLYWYRQAAGRGLQLLFYSVGIGQISSEVPQNLSASRPQDRQFILSSKKLLLSDSGFYLCAWSGGGDTDTQYFGPGTRLTVL.

This rearrangement joins TRBV28 to TRBJ2-2, with D possibly TRBD1 on 5 matching bases. Germline CDR1 reads MDHEN; CDR2 reads SYDVKM. V lost 3 bases and J lost 14, with 10 bases in between. The CDR3 sequence is 11 residues long. The CDR3 loop is CASSFGAELFF. CDR3 coding DNA: TGTGCCAGCAGTTTTGGGGCCGAACTGTTTTTT.

V and J are TRBV9 and TRBJ2-1, with D possibly matching TRBD2 (5 bases). Trimming stripped 0 bases from V and 0 bases from J, with 16 bases between. CDR3 length: 18 amino acids. Germline V gene lookup returns CDR1 SGDLS and CDR2 YYNGEE. The CDR3 DNA sequence: TGTGCCAGCAGCGTAGATGGAGGAGCCCCAAGCTCCTACAATGAGCAGTTCTTC. It is translated as CASSVDGGAPSSYNEQFF.

This clone was recorded only once. The V gene is TRBV3-1 (or the pseudogene TRBV3-2), the J gene TRBJ2-1, with 11 nucleotides matching TRBD2. The CDR3 length is 15 residues. Germline assignment: CDR1 LGHDT and CDR2 YNNKEL (reference sequence). Trimming took 1 base from V and 7 from J; bases not matched to a gene: 3. The CDR3 region is CASSQARLAGNEQFF. The CDR3 region has the DNA TGTGCCAGCAGCCAAGCTCGACTAGCGGGAAATGAGCAGTTCTTC.

This clone showed up just once. The genes are TRBV21-1 and TRBJ2-3; whether TRBD1, the table's D call, matches the DNA was not checked. TRBV21-1 corresponds to a pseudogene. The CDR3 has 17 residues. CDR3 coding DNA: TGTGCCAGCAGCAAACCCCCAGGACAACCCTTTAGGTATACGCAGTATTTT. Its protein is CASSKPPGQPFRYTQYF.

The chain has TRBV19 and TRBJ2-7, with 8 bases aligning to TRBD1. This CDR3 region has 15 residues. The germline V gene encodes CDR1 LNHDA and CDR2 SQIVND (reference sequence). V was pared by 4 bases and J by 0 bases, with 5 bases of the junction left unmatched. CDR3 sequence: CASSRPGTGSYEQYF. CDR3 sequence (DNA): TGTGCCAGTAGTAGGCCCGGGACAGGCTCCTACGAGCAGTACTTC.

The J gene is TRBJ2-2, the V gene TRBV19; 9 bases map to TRBD1. This CDR3 contains 17 residues. Germline V gives CDR1 LNHDA, CDR2 SQIVND (reference sequence). The ends lost 8 bases at V and 5 bases at J; junction bases unmatched: 15. CDR3 coding DNA: TGTGCCAGTCAAGGAGAGGGCTGGACAGGGGTAACCGGGGAGCTGTTTTTT. Translation gives CASQGEGWTGVTGELFF.

J is TRBJ2-3 and V is TRBV28; tentative D call: TRBD2 (6 bases). From germline, CDR1 is MDHEN and CDR2 SYDVKM. Trimming removed 5 bases from V and 3 bases from J, with 12 bases in between. The CDR3 has 14 amino acids. CDR3 protein: CASSPQGLTDTQYF. The CDR3 DNA reads TGTGCCAGCAGTCCTCAGGGACTTACAGATACGCAGTATTTT.

This chain joins TRBV19 and TRBJ2-5; D possibly corresponds to TRBD2 (6 bases). Trimming shortened V by 4 bases and J by 5 bases, and 11 bases separated the two germline ends. The CDR3 has 13 amino acids. Germline CDR1 and CDR2: LNHDA and SQIVND (reference sequence). This CDR3 reads CASSTGTRETQYF. In DNA, the CDR3 is TGTGCCAGTAGTACCGGGACTCGGGAGACCCAGTACTTC.

This clone was seen more than once but under ten times. V usage is TRBV30 and J usage is TRBJ2-7; 9 nucleotides line up with TRBD1. This CDR3 has 17 residues. Looked up from germline, CDR1 is GTSNPN and CDR2 is SVGIG (reference sequence). V shed 6 bases and J 0 bases; nucleotides not matched to a gene: 15. CDR3 residues: CACTKGTGRTYSYEQYF. The CDR3 DNA reads as TGTGCCTGTACTAAGGGGACAGGGAGGACTTACTCCTACGAGCAGTACTTC.

The V gene is TRBV5-6, the J gene TRBJ2-7; 7 positions agree with TRBD1. The germline gives CDR1 SGHDT, CDR2 YYEEEE. CDR3 length: 14 residues. The trim removed 1 base at V and 0 bases at J, leaving 1 base unmatched. The CDR3 reads CASSLTGVSYEQYF. The CDR3, as DNA: TGTGCCAGCAGCTTGACAGGGGTCTCCTACGAGCAGTACTTC.

The rearrangement joins TRBV30 to TRBJ1-6; 11 bases match TRBD1. The length of the CDR3 is 14 residues. V shed 2 bases and J 8 bases; nucleotides not matched to a gene: 2. CDR1 and CDR2 (germline): GTSNPN, SVGIG (reference sequence). The CDR3 DNA sequence: TGTGCCTGGAGTACGGGACAGGGGGATTCACCCCTCCACTTT. Its protein is CAWSTGQGDSPLHF. The full variable domain, completed using reference TRBV30 and TRBJ1-6, is SQTIHQWPATLVQPVGSPLSLECTVEGTSNPNLYWYRQAAGRGLQLLFYSVGIGQISSEVPQNLSASRPQDRQFILSSKKLLLSDSGFYLCAWSTGQGDSPLHFGNGTRLTVT.